These 9 T cell receptor beta chains came from one sample sequenced in a study of CXCR3-negative and CXCR3-positive naive CD8 T cells. The authors prepared UMI-labeled TRB cDNA libraries by 5' RACE. With the 5' RACE reads reprocessed, TCRdb shows one record per CDR3 protein and no DNA. The table for this sample gives several thousand distinct CDR3 sequences. Sequences were obtained from naive CXCR3- CD8+ T cells from blood. Subset here: CD45RO-CCR7+CD27+CD95- naive CD8+ T cells lacking CXCR3 (TNR3-). These receptors were taken from a human donor in good health. Some clones in this sample may be carry-over from other donors' samples.

This chain joins TRBV6-2 or TRBV6-3 and TRBJ1-1; TCRdb outputs TRBD1, but without DNA this stays unchecked. The CDR3 totals 15 residues. Looked up from germline, CDR1 is MNHEY and CDR2 is SVGEGT. The CDR3 loop reads CASSYSAGGDAQAFF.

This clonotype is labeled medium-sized (0.01 to 0.1%) based on frequency. The chain recombines TRBV14 with TRBJ2-1; the D gene TCRdb calls, TRBD2, cannot be checked with no DNA. The CDR3 consists of 16 residues. Germline-derived CDR1 and CDR2 are SGHDN and FVKESK. The CDR3 sequence is CASRHTGPANYNEQFF.

This chain uses TRBV29-1 with TRBJ2-3; TCRdb returns TRBD2, unconfirmable since there is no DNA. The CDR3 runs 15 residues. CDR1 is SQVTM, CDR2 ANQGSEA, per germline. CDR3 loop: CSVNGAGEAADTQYF.

This clonotype ranks as medium-sized (0.01 to 0.1%) in terms of frequency. J is TRBJ2-5 and V is TRBV3-1; TCRdb's D gene call, TRBD2, goes unchecked for lack of DNA. The CDR3 covers 17 residues. CDR1 and CDR2 (germline): LGHDT, YNNKEL (reference sequence). This CDR3 reads CASSQDSGGRAGETQYF.

This clonotype is identified as medium-sized from frequency. This sequence joins TRBV3-1 and TRBJ1-2; TCRdb indicates TRBD1, and absent DNA this call remains unverified. Germline lookup yields CDR1 LGHDT and CDR2 YNNKEL (reference sequence). The CDR3 is 17 amino acids. CDR3 region: CASSPAIGGQIYYGYTF.

This clonotype is deemed medium-sized (0.01 to 0.1%) by its frequency. This chain connects TRBV15 to TRBJ2-1; TCRdb lists TRBD1, though no DNA is available to test this call. CDR3 length: 15 residues. Germline CDR1 reads LNHNV; CDR2 reads YYDKDF (reference sequence). The chain's CDR3 is CATSRDRGRAGEQFF.

By frequency, this clonotype is medium-sized (0.01 to 0.1%). The chain couples TRBV12-3 or TRBV12-4 to TRBJ1-2; with no DNA, the TCRdb D assignment of TRBD1 cannot be verified. The CDR3 covers 14 residues. CDR3 in amino acids: CASSFGTGGSGYTF.

This chain joins TRBV5-4 and TRBJ2-1. Germline CDR1 and CDR2: SGHNT and YYREEE (reference sequence). This CDR3 is 13 amino acids long. This CDR3 reads CAISRSSYNEQFF.

Measured by frequency, this clonotype is medium-sized. The chain uses TRBV4-1 and TRBJ2-1; TCRdb gives TRBD1 as the D gene, but with no DNA this cannot be confirmed. The CDR3 is 15 residues long. The germline gives CDR1 MGHRA, CDR2 YSYEKL. CDR3 in amino acids: CASSSPGQGANEQFF.